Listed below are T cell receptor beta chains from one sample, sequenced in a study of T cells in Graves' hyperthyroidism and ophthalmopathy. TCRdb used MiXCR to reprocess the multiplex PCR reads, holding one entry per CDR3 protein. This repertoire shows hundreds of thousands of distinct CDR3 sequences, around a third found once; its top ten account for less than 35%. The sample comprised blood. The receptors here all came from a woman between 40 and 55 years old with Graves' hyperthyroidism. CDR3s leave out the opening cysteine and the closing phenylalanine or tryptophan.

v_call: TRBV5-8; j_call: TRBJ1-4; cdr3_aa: ASSLSKVDQLF
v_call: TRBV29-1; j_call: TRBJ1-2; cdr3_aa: SARTGPEYGYT
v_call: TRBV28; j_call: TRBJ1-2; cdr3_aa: ASSFPGTVPYT
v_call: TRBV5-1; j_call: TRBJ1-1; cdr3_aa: ASSRLGSTDTEAF
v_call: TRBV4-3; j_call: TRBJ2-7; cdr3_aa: ASSQDGESYYEQY
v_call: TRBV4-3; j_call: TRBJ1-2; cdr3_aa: ASSQERSGHGYT
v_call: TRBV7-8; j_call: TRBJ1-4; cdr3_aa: ASILGDRPYNEKLF
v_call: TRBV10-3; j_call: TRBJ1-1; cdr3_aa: AIAAVVGNTEAF
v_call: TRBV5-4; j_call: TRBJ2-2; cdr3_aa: ASSPPSGNTGELF
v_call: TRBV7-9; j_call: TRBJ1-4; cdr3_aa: ASSPTGTGFDEKLF
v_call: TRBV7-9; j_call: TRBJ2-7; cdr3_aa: ASSALAGGDEQY
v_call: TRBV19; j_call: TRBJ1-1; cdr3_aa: ASSIQGEMNTEAF
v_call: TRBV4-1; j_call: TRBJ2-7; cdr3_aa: ASSQTEGYSYEQY
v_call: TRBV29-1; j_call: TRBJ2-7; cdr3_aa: SVETLSYEQY
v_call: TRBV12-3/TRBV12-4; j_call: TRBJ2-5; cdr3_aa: ASSLVGSGGPWGTQY
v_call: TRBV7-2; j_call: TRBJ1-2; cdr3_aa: ASSPGPANYGYT
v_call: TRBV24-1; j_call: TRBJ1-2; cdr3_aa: ATAGTADPYGYT
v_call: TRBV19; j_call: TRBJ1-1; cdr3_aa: ASSSHRAEAF
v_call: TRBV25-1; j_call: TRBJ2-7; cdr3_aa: ASSAQGAPYEQY
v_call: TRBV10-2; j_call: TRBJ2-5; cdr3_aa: ASSDAGTGVLTQY
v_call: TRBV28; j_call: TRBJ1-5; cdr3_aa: ASSWDRGYQPQH
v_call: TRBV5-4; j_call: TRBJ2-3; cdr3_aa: ASSPYRMDTQY
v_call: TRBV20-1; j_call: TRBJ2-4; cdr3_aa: SAGGGIGKNIQY
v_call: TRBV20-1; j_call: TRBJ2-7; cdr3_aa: SAGPNRARYTNTVKYEQY
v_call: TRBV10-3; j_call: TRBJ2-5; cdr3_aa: AISESGEGETQY
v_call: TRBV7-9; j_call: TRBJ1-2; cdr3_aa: ASSFDRL
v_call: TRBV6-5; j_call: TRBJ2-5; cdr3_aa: ASSYALGARDKIRGETQY
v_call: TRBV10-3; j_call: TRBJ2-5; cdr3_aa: ASSLASQETQY
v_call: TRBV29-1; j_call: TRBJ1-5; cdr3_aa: SPRTGASNQPQH
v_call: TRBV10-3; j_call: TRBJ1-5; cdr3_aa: ASSARGPQH
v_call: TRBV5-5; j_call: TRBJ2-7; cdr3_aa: ASSLEGGLTYEQY
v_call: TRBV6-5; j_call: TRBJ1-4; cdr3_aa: ASSEQGTGGEKLF
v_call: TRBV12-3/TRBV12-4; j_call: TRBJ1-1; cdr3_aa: ASVGGAGPEAF
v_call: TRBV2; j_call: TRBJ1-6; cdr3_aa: ASQTGDNSPLH
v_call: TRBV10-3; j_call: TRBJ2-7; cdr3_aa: ASERQDRNYEQY
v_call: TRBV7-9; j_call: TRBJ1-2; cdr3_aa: ASSKHSVIYGYT
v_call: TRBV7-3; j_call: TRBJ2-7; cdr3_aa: ASSPGYLAGIRYEQY
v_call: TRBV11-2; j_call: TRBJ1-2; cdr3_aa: ASRGGGRYGYT
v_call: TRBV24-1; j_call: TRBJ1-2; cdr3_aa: ATSDDTDLYGYT
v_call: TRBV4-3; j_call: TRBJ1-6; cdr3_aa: ASSQDEEGQNSPLH
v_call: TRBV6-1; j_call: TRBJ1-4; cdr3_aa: ASSSPGQGDEKLF
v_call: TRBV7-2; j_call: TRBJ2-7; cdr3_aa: ASGGRTSYEQY
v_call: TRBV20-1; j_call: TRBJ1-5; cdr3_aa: SASRPDPNQPQH
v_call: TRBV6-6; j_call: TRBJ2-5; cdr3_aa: ASKLGGQGEETQY
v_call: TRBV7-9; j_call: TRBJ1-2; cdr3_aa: ASIPKQGGDGYT